This T cell receptor (beta chain) was recorded in a study of graft-versus-host responses after intestinal transplantation (dated by TCRdb to the early 2020s). At the level of the whole study: The transplants that recipients received were multivisceral, liver-intestinal, or isolated intestinal. All recipients received anti-thymocyte globulin induction followed by maintenance tacrolimus and steroids for around 3 years. A peak of at least 4% donor T cells among recipient peripheral blood mononuclear cells was the definition used for donor T cell macrochimerism. Alloreactive clones were identified by sequencing pre-transplant mixed lymphocyte reaction products and comparing these products with unstimulated pre-transplant donor and recipient T cells. Bulk TCR-beta CDR3 sequencing was used to track graft-versus-host and host-versus-graft alloreactive T cell clones in the graft, circulation and bone marrow after intestinal transplantation. A cohort of about 25 intestinal transplant recipients, including one retransplant, was enrolled, and a few patients lacking pretransplant specimens were excluded. Rather than going through the commercial service, samples from a few later patients were sequenced in-house on an Illumina MiSeq and processed with MiXCR. Broad study findings and their caveats: GvH clones were found in recipient bone marrow, and some of the GvH clones appeared earlier in ileal mucosa or blood, which is consistent with an intestinal mucosal origin. Conclusions were limited by the relatively low number and heterogeneity of intestinal transplant patients. High GvH to HvG T cell clonal ratios were observed in the allografts of patients with donor T cell macrochimerism. Early after transplant, declines in HvG clones were associated with peak levels of circulating GvH clones.

To prepare the library, the immunoSEQ multiplex PCR assay was applied. For most patients, genomic DNA was isolated with the Qiagen DNeasy Blood and Tissue Kit and shipped frozen to Adaptive Biotechnologies for TCR sequencing. High-throughput TCR-beta CDR3 sequencing of genomic DNA from most patients was performed by Adaptive Biotechnologies. In the source study's methods: TCR sequencing data were retrieved from Adaptive's ImmunoSEQ software for about 17 patients, whereas a few other patients were processed with MiXCR and VDJtools. To correct CD4 versus CD8 sorting errors, any sequence found in both subsets at a frequency ratio below 5:1 was removed. CDR3 nucleotide sequences shared by donor and recipient were removed because the origin of these sequences could not be assigned. To be classed as alloreactive, a clone needed at least 2-fold expansion over unstimulated cells and a minimum CFSE-low frequency of 0.002% (template counts) or 0.001% (read counts). A clone was considered mappable if detected in the sequenced pre-transplant spleen, lymph node, or MLR CFSE-low populations of the donor or recipient. The cumulative frequency of alloreactive clones was calculated as a percentage of all sequences, weighted by copy number. Not all clones reach the TCRdb copy of this immuneACCESS table, which keeps in-frame sequences only. Checked studies attribute under half of the gap to unresolved V genes and leave the rest unexplained. The DNA was the basis for D and trimming; V, J and clone size are from that table. The sample yields 85,000 to 90,000 clones; around four fifths were counted once. The top ten hold about a sixth of the sample.

Explained via the paper, the time point label denotes: cells obtained before transplantation from donor or recipient. CD3+CD4+ and CD3+CD8+ populations were FACS-sorted from unstimulated pre-transplant donor and recipient cells taken from spleen or lymph nodes. This clone has only a few counts. Its recognized antigen is unknown. Qualities for individual bases were not recorded, and no much larger clone is one base off. Material: unstimulated CD8+ T cells sorted from spleen or lymph node cells, obtained before intestinal transplant. This receptor was obtained from a human donor who received an intestinal transplant.

The CDR3 sequence is CASSLGSGPYEQYF. The DNA sequence reads TGCGCCAGCAGCTTGGGTAGCGGCCCCTACGAGCAGTACTTC. In this chain, TRBV5-1 is recombined with TRBJ2-7; the best D guess is TRBD2, with 6 bases matching. Its CDR3 holds 14 amino acids, cysteine through phenylalanine. Left in the record is the CDR3 DNA by itself, 42 bases read in frame from the first base. The germline V gene encodes CDR1 SGHRS and CDR2 YFSETQ. The junction shows trimming of 0 bases on V and 2 bases on J, plus 9 bases between the germline ends.